This T cell receptor (beta chain) is from a study of OX40 agonist ivuxolimab in advanced cancers. Study details: The patients' treatment was ivuxolimab, an agonistic anti-OX40 (CD134) antibody.

General study points: Both CD4+ and CD8+ T cell populations in blood had undergone clonal expansion by week 6 at 0.1 to 3.0 mg/kg.

The timepoints at which blood was sampled were baseline, cycle 4 day 1, and cycle 7 day 1. Clones were read by immunoSEQ multiplex PCR, and TCRdb kept only the in-frame ones, dropping some. The data contain about 53,000 clones, around 91% of them singletons. Germline V gene sequence: CDR1 LNHDA, CDR2 SQIVND (reference sequence). This CDR3 spans 18 amino acids. Trimming at V came to 5 bases and at J to 0 bases, leaving 12 bases not matched to a gene. Points on this clone: What it binds is unknown.

The receptor was isolated from an adult with an advanced solid tumor such as melanoma, head and neck, liver or kidney cancer. V is TRBV19 and J is TRBJ1-3; 8 bases map to TRBD1. This material consisted of CD4+ or CD8+ T cells sorted from blood, taken in a trial of the OX40 agonist ivuxolimab. The CDR3, as DNA: TGTGCCAGTAGTGACAGGGGCCCGTTTTCCTACTCTGGAAACACCATATATTTT. This translates into CASSDRGPFSYSGNTIYF.